These 15 T cell receptor beta chains came from one sample sequenced in a study of T-cell memory formation after mild COVID-19. A single record per CDR3 protein comes from TCRdb applying MiXCR to the 5' RACE reads. The table records 350,000 to 450,000 distinct CDR3 sequences, 25% to 30% of them present only once. Input material: PBMCs or a T cell subset sorted from them (not recorded which). Receptors were obtained from an adult woman who had mild COVID-19 (a few samples of this study predate the infection). Cell type and time point are not known.

This clonotype was seen repeatedly, ten times or more. V usage is TRBV6-1 and J usage is TRBJ2-2; 8 nucleotides match TRBD1. Trimming at V came to 6 bases and at J to 5 bases, leaving 2 bases not matched to a gene. In germline, CDR1 is MNHNS, CDR2 SASEGT. CDR3 size: 13 residues. CDR3 DNA: TGTGCCAGCAGACAGGGGGAAACCGGGGAGCTGTTTTTT. This translates into CASRQGETGELFF.

In this sample, this clonotype turned up many times. The V gene is TRBV12-3 or TRBV12-4, the J gene TRBJ2-3, with 7 bases that match TRBD1. There are 15 residues in the CDR3. V trimming: 5 bases; J trimming: 0 bases; junction bases outside the gene matches: 5. The CDR3 DNA follows: TGTGCCAGCAGTCGGGACAGCGCGAGCACAGATACGCAGTATTTT. Its protein is CASSRDSASTDTQYF.

A few counts support this clonotype. The chain combines TRBV24-1 with TRBJ1-2, with D hard to call. Germline lookup yields CDR1 KGHDR and CDR2 SFDVKD. The CDR3 covers 13 residues. Trimming left V 2 bases short and J 6 bases short, with 9 bases between. In DNA, the CDR3 is TGTGCCACCAGTGATTACTCGGGAGATGGCTACACCTTC. Its translation: CATSDYSGDGYTF.

The J gene is TRBJ2-7, the V gene TRBV29-1, with 9 bases identical to TRBD1. With 6 bases clipped from V and 7 bases from J, the junction kept 7 bases outside the gene matches. Germline V gene lookup returns CDR1 SQVTM and CDR2 ANQGSEA. The CDR3 contains 12 residues. The CDR3 nucleotides are TGCAGCGTGCGGGACAGGGTTTATGAGCAGTACTTC. Protein sequence: CSVRDRVYEQYF.

This sequence joins TRBV5-1 and TRBJ1-1; a weak D match, TRBD1 (5 bases). CDR3 size: 15 residues. Germline V gene lookup returns CDR1 SGHRS and CDR2 YFSETQ. The ends were cut back, 0 bases at V and 1 base at J, with 10 bases in the middle. This chain's CDR3 is CASSLGSQGNTEAFF. The CDR3 region has the DNA TGCGCCAGCAGCTTGGGATCTCAGGGGAACACTGAAGCTTTCTTT.

V gene TRBV13 combines with J gene TRBJ2-3; D remains unclear. Trimming removed 5 bases at V and 4 bases at J, with 13 bases between. This CDR3 contains 14 residues. The germline gives CDR1 PRHDT, CDR2 FYEKMQ (reference sequence). The CDR3 bases are TGTGCCAGCAGCCTTACTCCCAGTGCAGATACGCAGTATTTT. It translates to CASSLTPSADTQYF.

This CDR3 reads CASRGMRTSDYNEQFF. The DNA for the CDR3 is TGTGCCAGCAGGGGCATGAGGACTAGCGACTACAATGAGCAGTTCTTC. J is TRBJ2-1 and V is TRBV6-1, with TRBD2 matching over 9 bases. Germline values: CDR1 MNHNS, CDR2 SASEGT. The trim removed 6 bases at V and 3 bases at J, leaving 9 bases unmatched. This CDR3 has 16 amino acids.

The chain has TRBV29-1 and TRBJ1-3; the D gene is possibly TRBD1 (6 bases). Between the trimmed V and J ends, which lost 4 bases and 0 bases, there was a span of 16 bases. The CDR3 sequence is 16 residues long. Germline V gene data show CDR1 as SQVTM and CDR2 as ANQGSEA. The CDR3 region has the DNA TGCAGCGTTGGAGGGGGTCCTGCCCGCTCTGGAAACACCATATATTTT. Amino acids: CSVGGGPARSGNTIYF.

The chain combines TRBV7-3 with TRBJ2-5, with TRBD2 matching 7 bases. This CDR3 region has 14 residues. Germline loops: CDR1 SGHTA, CDR2 FQGTGA. The trim removed 5 bases at V and 4 bases at J, leaving 7 bases unmatched. The CDR3 spells CASSLTGRPETQYF. The CDR3 nucleotides are TGTGCCAGCAGCCTCACCGGGAGGCCAGAGACCCAGTACTTC.

This chain joins TRBV11-3 and TRBJ2-5; 14 bases match TRBD2. The CDR3 loop spans 19 amino acids. The ends lost 5 bases at V and 4 bases at J; junction bases unmatched: 15. Germline V CDR1 and CDR2: SGHNT, YENEEA. CDR3 protein: CASSPLGGLAGGRGETQYF. The CDR3 nucleotides are TGTGCCAGCAGCCCTCTAGGCGGACTAGCGGGAGGTCGAGGAGAGACCCAGTACTTC.

This clonotype was observed a few times. The chain couples TRBV29-1 to TRBJ2-5; D unresolved. This CDR3 region has 14 residues. Trimming removed 0 bases at V and 2 bases at J, with 10 bases between. From germline, CDR1 is SQVTM and CDR2 ANQGSEA. The CDR3 nucleotides read TGCAGCGTTGAAGATAGTATAGGTCAAGAGACCCAGTACTTC. Amino acid sequence: CSVEDSIGQETQYF.

This clonotype was counted a few times. V is TRBV19 and J is TRBJ1-2; weak D call: TRBD1 (5 bases). CDR1 and CDR2 from the germline V gene are LNHDA and SQIVND (reference sequence). Deletions cut 7 bases from V and 1 base from J, with 16 bases between. This CDR3 has 15 residues. The CDR3 bases are TGTGCCAGTACCCCCGGGGCAGGCGGTAACTATGGCTACACCTTC. Its protein product is CASTPGAGGNYGYTF.

The chain carries TRBV30 and TRBJ2-4; no clear D gene. Germline-derived CDR1 and CDR2 are GTSNPN and SVGIG (reference sequence). The CDR3 totals 11 residues. Trimming shortened V by 5 bases and J by 12 bases, and 14 bases separated the two germline ends. The CDR3 DNA reads as TGTGCCTGGCAAACACAGACAACTCAGTACTTC. Its translation: CAWQTQTTQYF.

This clonotype was counted a few times. The chain has TRBV27 and TRBJ1-1; the D gene is possibly TRBD1 (6 bases). The CDR3 runs to 14 residues. Germline V gene lookup returns CDR1 MNHEY and CDR2 SMNVEV (reference sequence). The CDR3 region is CAAARGLADREAFF. In nucleotides, the CDR3 is TGTGCTGCGGCCAGGGGACTTGCGGATCGAGAAGCTTTCTTT.

This clonotype was counted many times. The chain joins TRBV29-1 to TRBJ2-7; D call uncertain. Germline V CDR1 and CDR2: SQVTM, ANQGSEA. Trimming cost V 6 bases and J 0 bases, with 15 bases left between them. This CDR3 has 14 residues. The CDR3 nucleotides read TGCAGCGTCGCGAGCAAAAGCGTCTCCTACGAGCAGTACTTC. Its protein product is CSVASKSVSYEQYF.